The 29 T cell receptor beta chains in this list originate from one sample, sequenced in a study of naive and memory T cell subsets. Two oligonucleotides, mixed equimolar, formed the beta constant-region primer covering TRBC1 and TRBC2. MiXCR, applied by TCRdb to the UMI-ligation and nested PCR reads, yields one record per CDR3 protein. The profile shows some 100,000 distinct CDR3 sequences, more than 6.5% of them singletons. Sequencing used central memory CD4+ T cells from blood. These receptors all come from a human donor in good health.

In its sample, this clonotype was seen once. A much larger clone is a single base away; this may be a read error. The CDR3 region has the DNA TGTGCCAGCAGCAGGGACCTCAATCAGCACCAGCATTTT. This codes for CASSRDLNQHQHF. The genes are TRBV5-4 and TRBJ1-5, with D perhaps matching TRBD1 (5 bases). The germline V gene has CDR1 SGHNT and CDR2 YYREEE (reference sequence). The CDR3 extends over 13 amino acids.

As concerns this clonotype: A much larger clonotype is one base distant, so this may be a read error. The chain recombines TRBV5-1 with TRBJ2-7; D remains unclear. From germline, CDR1 is SGHRS and CDR2 YFSETQ. The CDR3 covers 15 residues. The CDR3 protein is CASSLRDTNSHEQYF. CDR3 DNA sequence: TGCGCCAGCAGCTTAAGAGACACCAACTCCCACGAGCAGTACTTC. Full variable domain (remainder filled in from reference TRBV5-1 and TRBJ2-7): KAGVTQTPRYLIKTRGQQVTLSCSPISGHRSVSWYQQTPGQGLQFLFEYFSETQRNKGNFPGRFSGRQFSNSRSEMNVSTLELGDSALYLCASSLRDTNSHEQYFGPGTRLTVT.

This clonotype was picked up many times. CDR3 in amino acids: CASSLARQGLTEAFF. CDR3 in DNA: TGTGCCAGCAGCTTGGCCCGGCAGGGGTTAACTGAAGCTTTCTTT. The chain carries TRBV5-5 and TRBJ1-1; the D gene is possibly TRBD1 (6 bases). Germline V CDR1 and CDR2: SGHKS, YYEKEE (reference sequence). V lost 0 bases and J lost 5, with 14 bases in between. This CDR3 spans 15 amino acids.

This clonotype was seen ten or more times. This chain uses TRBV5-1 with TRBJ2-1; D may be TRBD2 (5 bases). The CDR3 sequence is 14 residues long. From germline, CDR1 is SGHRS and CDR2 YFSETQ. V was clipped by 0 bases and J by 6 bases, with 10 bases between them. CDR3 in amino acids: CASSLGTRFNEQFF. For the CDR3, the DNA is TGCGCCAGCAGCTTGGGTACTAGGTTCAATGAGCAGTTCTTC.

This clonotype was detected ten times or more. The rearrangement joins TRBV7-2 to TRBJ2-1; 13 nucleotides match TRBD2. Germline lookup yields CDR1 SGHTA and CDR2 FQGNSA. J was trimmed by 8 bases and V by 5 bases; bases with no gene match: 6. The length of the CDR3 is 15 residues. CDR3 in DNA: TGTGCCAGCAGCATAGGGACTAGCGGGATTGATGAGCAGTTCTTC. Translating gives CASSIGTSGIDEQFF.

In this sample, this clonotype turned up many times. The rearrangement uses TRBV4-3 and TRBJ1-4; tentative D call: TRBD1 (5 bases). Trimming took off 0 bases at V and 8 bases at J, with 13 bases between the two ends. Germline V lookup: CDR1 LGHNA, CDR2 YSLEER. The CDR3 extends over 15 amino acids. CDR3 nucleotides: TGCGCCAGCAGCCAAGATATACAGGTGAACGAAAAACTGTTTTTT. It encodes CASSQDIQVNEKLFF.

This clonotype was seen many times. The gene calls are TRBV20-1 and TRBJ2-2; 8 bases agree with TRBD2. CDR3 length: 14 residues. Germline V lookup: CDR1 DFQATT, CDR2 SNEGSKA (reference sequence). V shed 3 bases, J shed 7 bases, and the junction held 7 bases outside the gene matches. This CDR3 is CSARVSGKDGELFF. The CDR3 DNA reads TGCAGTGCTAGGGTTAGCGGGAAGGACGGGGAGCTGTTTTTT.

The chain is built from TRBV7-9 and TRBJ1-2; no clear D. There are 13 residues in the CDR3. Germline CDR1 SEHNR, CDR2 FQNEAQ (reference sequence). Trimming took off 1 base at V and 8 bases at J, with 11 bases between the two ends. CDR3 residues: CASSLEFNGGYTF. DNA of the CDR3: TGTGCCAGCAGCTTAGAGTTCAATGGGGGCTACACCTTC.

Ten or more counts support this clonotype. The rearrangement joins TRBV7-2 to TRBJ1-6, with D possibly matching TRBD1 (5 bases). Per germline, CDR1 SGHTA and CDR2 FQGNSA. Trimming took off 5 bases at V and 9 bases at J, with 17 bases between the two ends. CDR3 length equals 15 residues. The CDR3 DNA reads as TGTGCCAGCAGCCTGATCCCAGGGAATTCTTCACCCCTCCACTTT. It yields the protein CASSLIPGNSSPLHF.

There are many counts of this clonotype. This chain uses TRBV20-1 with TRBJ2-7; tentatively, D is TRBD2 (5 bases). The CDR3 contains 11 residues. V shed 7 bases and J shed 3 bases, with 10 bases lying between them. From germline, CDR1 is DFQATT and CDR2 SNEGSKA (reference sequence). Here the CDR3 reads CSGETHYEQYF. The CDR3 DNA is TGCAGTGGGGAGACGCACTACGAGCAGTACTTC.

This clonotype was picked up many times. The chain combines TRBV7-2 with TRBJ2-2; 7 bases align to TRBD2. V trimming: 3 bases; J trimming: 3 bases; junction bases outside the gene matches: 10. Germline CDR1 and CDR2: SGHTA and FQGNSA. This CDR3 contains 17 residues. The CDR3 here is CASSFGALAGDTGELFF. The CDR3 DNA follows: TGTGCCAGCAGCTTCGGGGCATTGGCGGGAGACACCGGGGAGCTGTTTTTT.

The table lists this clonotype with many counts. CDR3 sequence (DNA): TGCGCCAGCAGACTTGACAGGGGGCGGGGGACTGAAGCTTTCTTT. This translates into CASRLDRGRGTEAFF. The chain carries TRBV5-1 and TRBJ1-1, with 10 bases aligning to TRBD1. V was pared by 5 bases and J by 5 bases, with 9 bases of the junction left unmatched. The germline V gene has CDR1 SGHRS and CDR2 YFSETQ. CDR3 size: 15 residues.

This clonotype has ten or more counts. The rearrangement joins TRBV27 to TRBJ1-5; D gene uncertain. V lost 4 bases to trimming and J lost 5 bases, with 12 bases between them. Germline values: CDR1 MNHEY, CDR2 SMNVEV (reference sequence). The length of the CDR3 is 14 residues. In DNA form, the CDR3 reads TGTGCCAGCAGTTCCCCCTCCTCTTATCAGCCCCAGCATTTT. Protein sequence: CASSSPSSYQPQHF.

There are many counts of this clonotype. This chain uses TRBV5-1 with TRBJ1-6; D ambiguous. CDR1 and CDR2 from the germline V gene are SGHRS and YFSETQ. The V end lost 0 bases, the J end lost 7 bases, and 8 bases lay between the germline ends. This CDR3 is 14 amino acids long. CDR3 bases: TGCGCCAGCAGCTTGGACAGCCCGAATTCACCCCTCCACTTT. It yields the protein CASSLDSPNSPLHF.

The rearrangement joins TRBV20-1 to TRBJ1-1, with D unresolved. The germline gives CDR1 DFQATT, CDR2 SNEGSKA (reference sequence). Trimming took 5 bases from V and 0 from J, leaving 4 bases between them. The CDR3 covers 11 residues. The CDR3 region has the DNA TGCAGTGCTCCGCTGAACACTGAAGCTTTCTTT. This codes for CSAPLNTEAFF.

This clonotype appeared many times. V and J are TRBV11-1 and TRBJ1-5; D is unresolved. Germline lookup yields CDR1 SGHAT and CDR2 FQDESV (reference sequence). V was shortened by 2 bases and J by 7 bases, with 9 bases between the two germline ends. CDR3 size: 13 residues. The chain's CDR3 is CASSLYSTQPQHF. CDR3 DNA sequence: TGTGCCAGCAGCTTATACAGTACACAGCCCCAGCATTTT.

Many counts were recorded for this clonotype. This chain joins TRBV6-6 and TRBJ1-1; D unclear. The length of the CDR3 is 13 residues. Trimming stripped 5 bases from V and 4 bases from J, with 11 bases between. Looked up from germline, CDR1 is MNHNY and CDR2 is SVGAGI (reference sequence). The CDR3 region has the DNA TGTGCCAGCAGTCTCAGTGGTACCACTGAAGCTTTCTTT. Its protein is CASSLSGTTEAFF.

Only a few counts were recorded for this clonotype. This chain links TRBV7-2 with TRBJ2-5; D is perhaps TRBD1 (5 bases). The V and J ends lost 6 bases and 8 bases respectively, with 13 bases between them. This CDR3 is built from 12 residues. Per the germline V gene, CDR1 is SGHTA and CDR2 is FQGNSA. The CDR3 sequence is CASSLNTGTQYF. The CDR3 coding sequence is TGTGCCAGCAGTCTCAATACAGGAACCCAGTACTTC.

The chain carries TRBV9 and TRBJ2-1; tentative D call: TRBD2 (6 bases). There are 15 residues in the CDR3. V lost 0 bases, J lost 7 bases, and 14 bases lay in between. The V gene's germline CDR1 is SGDLS and CDR2 YYNGEE. CDR3 DNA sequence: TGTGCCAGCAGCGTAGCTTCACCAGGGAGGAATGAGCAGTTCTTC. Residues: CASSVASPGRNEQFF.

This clonotype was seen repeatedly, ten times or more. In DNA, the CDR3 is TGTGCCAGCAGCGCCGGCCCGGGTACCCAGGAGCAGTTCTTC. Protein sequence: CASSAGPGTQEQFF. The chain couples TRBV7-9 to TRBJ2-1; D unclear. Germline values: CDR1 SEHNR, CDR2 FQNEAQ (reference sequence). V was clipped by 5 bases and J by 10 bases, with 18 bases between them. This CDR3 is built from 14 residues.

The chain employs TRBV28 and TRBJ2-4; 11 bases agree with TRBD2. CDR1 is MDHEN and CDR2 is SYDVKM in the germline V gene. Trimming removed 4 bases from V and 2 bases from J; junction bases left unmatched: 4. This CDR3 is 16 amino acids long. The CDR3 DNA sequence: TGTGCCAGCAGTTCGGGGACTAGCGGCTCCAAAAACATTCAGTACTTC. This gives the protein CASSSGTSGSKNIQYF.

This clonotype has a count of ten or more. The gene calls are TRBV6-6 and TRBJ2-1, with TRBD1 matching over 9 bases. CDR3 length equals 16 residues. J was trimmed by 9 bases and V by 1 base; bases with no gene match: 10. CDR1 MNHNY and CDR2 SVGAGI come from the germline V gene (reference sequence). The CDR3 protein is CASSYLGPGQGGEQFF. The CDR3 bases are TGTGCCAGCAGTTACTTAGGACCGGGACAGGGAGGTGAGCAGTTCTTC.

In this sample, this clonotype turned up many times. V usage is TRBV29-1 and J usage is TRBJ1-2; D is undetermined. Germline CDR1 SQVTM, CDR2 ANQGSEA. This CDR3 is 14 amino acids long. V shed 4 bases and J shed 0 bases, with 12 bases lying between them. The CDR3 loop reads CSVGRMNANYGYTF. CDR3 DNA sequence: TGCAGCGTTGGGAGGATGAATGCTAACTATGGCTACACCTTC.

This clonotype was detected a few times. The chain couples TRBV29-1 to TRBJ2-1; TRBD2 matches 8 bases. This CDR3 region has 15 residues. Germline CDR1 reads SQVTM; CDR2 reads ANQGSEA. After removal of 5 bases from V and 6 bases from J, the junction contained 12 bases not matched to a gene. The CDR3 DNA follows: TGCAGCGTTAACAGCGGGGGAGTAGTGGGCAATGAGCAGTTCTTC. It yields the protein CSVNSGGVVGNEQFF.

This clonotype was detected ten times or more. The chain uses TRBV7-9 and TRBJ1-1, with a tentative D call TRBD1 (5 bases). Germline V gene sequence: CDR1 SEHNR, CDR2 FQNEAQ (reference sequence). This CDR3 comprises 14 residues. V was shortened by 1 base and J by 3 bases, with 9 bases between the two germline ends. The CDR3 protein is CASSLDWGDTEAFF. Here the CDR3 DNA reads TGTGCCAGCAGCTTAGACTGGGGGGACACTGAAGCTTTCTTT.

This clonotype was seen a single time. V usage is TRBV10-3 and J usage is TRBJ2-7; D might be TRBD2 (6 bases). This CDR3 comprises 11 residues. The germline V gene has CDR1 ENHRY and CDR2 SYGVKD. Trimming took off 7 bases at V and 7 bases at J, with 11 bases between the two ends. CDR3 DNA sequence: TGTGCCATCACCGCCGCGGGGGAGCAGTACTTC. This codes for CAITAAGEQYF.

CDR3: CSATPGPDTQYF. CDR3 DNA: TGCAGTGCCACCCCTGGCCCAGATACGCAGTATTTT. The chain recombines TRBV20-1 with TRBJ2-3; D remains unclear. Germline lookup yields CDR1 DFQATT and CDR2 SNEGSKA (reference sequence). Trimming removed 6 bases at V and 4 bases at J, with 11 bases between. This CDR3 comprises 12 residues.

This clonotype showed up many times. V gene TRBV20-1 combines with J gene TRBJ1-6; no clear D gene. Germline CDR1 and CDR2: DFQATT and SNEGSKA (reference sequence). V was pared by 0 bases and J by 1 base, with 10 bases between. The CDR3 is made up of 16 amino acids. The CDR3, as DNA: TGCAGTGCTAGAGACATCTTAAGATCCTATAATTCACCCCTCCACTTT. Translating it yields CSARDILRSYNSPLHF.

The V gene is TRBV7-2, the J gene TRBJ2-4, with 7 nucleotides matching TRBD2. CDR3 size: 17 residues. J was trimmed by 2 bases and V by 3 bases; bases with no gene match: 10. From germline, CDR1 is SGHTA and CDR2 FQGNSA. DNA for the CDR3: TGTGCCAGCAGCTTTGGGGGGGGGTTAGCGACCAAAAACATTCAGTACTTC. Residues: CASSFGGGLATKNIQYF. Looking up the rest from reference TRBV7-2 and TRBJ2-4 gives the full variable domain: GAGVSQSPSNKVTEKGKDVELRCDPISGHTALYWYRQSLGQGLEFLIYFQGNSAPDKSGLPSDRFSAERTGGSVSTLTIQRTQQEDSAVYLCASSFGGGLATKNIQYFGAGTRLSVL.